A selection of T cell receptor beta chains follows, all from one sample in a study of CD8+CD57+ T cells in acquired aplastic anemia. A single record per CDR3 protein comes from TCRdb applying MiXCR to the reads. The sample consists of 150,000 to 180,000 distinct CDR3 sequences, just over 50% of them appearing once. Material: sorted CD4+, CD8+, or CD8+CD57+ T cells (not recorded which) from PBMCs. These receptors came from a human donor with aplastic anemia. The CDR3 runs from the conserved cysteine through the conserved F or W. D genes are given only for firm matches. Clone size is shown for a subset of rows, as once, few, many or a class of expanded clone.

clone size	V gene	D gene	J gene	CDR3 protein	CDR3 DNA
.	TRBV12-5	TRBD1	TRBJ2-1	CASGLPGTGERYNEQFF	TGTGCTAGTGGTTTGCCGGGGACAGGGGAACGGTACAATGAGCAGTTCTTC
.	TRBV29-1	.	TRBJ2-1	CSAEEGPPTSYNEQFF	TGCAGCGCCGAGGAGGGACCGCCAACCTCCTACAATGAGCAGTTCTTC
many	TRBV7-8	.	TRBJ2-5	CASSFGGNSGETQYF	TGTGCCAGCAGCTTTGGGGGCAATTCAGGGGAGACCCAGTACTTC
many	TRBV4-2	TRBD1	TRBJ2-1	CASSIGQGRYNEQFF	TGTGCCAGCAGTATAGGACAGGGGCGATACAATGAGCAGTTCTTC
few	TRBV25-1	.	TRBJ1-6	CASSGARDVYSPLHF	TGTGCCAGCAGTGGGGCGCGGGACGTATATTCACCCCTCCACTTT
many	TRBV24-1	.	TRBJ1-1	CATSDLQGSAFF	TGTGCCACCAGTGATTTGCAAGGGAGCGCTTTCTTT
many	TRBV7-3	.	TRBJ2-2	CASSLLGTGELFF	TGTGCCAGCAGCTTACTAGGAACCGGGGAGCTGTTTTTT
.	TRBV20-1	.	TRBJ1-4	CSARGQSNEKLFF	TGCAGTGCTAGAGGGCAGTCTAATGAAAAACTGTTTTTT
medium-sized	TRBV7-9	.	TRBJ2-5	CASLKPGKETQYF	TGTGCCAGCCTTAAACCGGGAAAGGAGACCCAGTACTTC
.	TRBV4-2	TRBD2	TRBJ2-3	CASSQVAGEDTQYF	TGTGCCAGCAGCCAAGTCGCGGGGGAAGATACGCAGTATTTT
few	TRBV24-1	.	TRBJ2-5	CATSDGGQETQYF	TGTGCCACCAGTGATGGGGGGCAAGAGACCCAGTACTTC
.	TRBV29-1	.	TRBJ1-2	CSVVRGSYGYTF	TGCAGCGTTGTCAGGGGAAGCTATGGCTACACCTTC
many	TRBV29-1	.	TRBJ2-5	CSVELAGQETQYF	TGCAGCGTTGAATTGGCCGGTCAAGAGACCCAGTACTTC
many	TRBV29-1	.	TRBJ1-2	CSVEEGTNYGYTF	TGCAGCGTTGAAGAGGGAACTAACTATGGCTACACCTTC
.	TRBV24-1	.	TRBJ1-5	CATSERASNQPQHF	TGTGCCACCAGTGAAAGGGCGAGCAATCAGCCCCAGCATTTT
.	TRBV2	.	TRBJ1-2	CASTSDGGYGYTF	TGTGCCAGCACTTCGGACGGGGGCTATGGCTACACCTTC
once	TRBV20-1	TRBD1	TRBJ2-7	CSARSLGQDHEQYF	TGCAGTGCTAGGTCTTTGGGACAGGACCACGAGCAGTACTTC
.	TRBV5-1	TRBD1	TRBJ2-7	CASSQGTGGHEQYF	TGCGCCAGCAGCCAAGGGACAGGGGGCCACGAGCAGTACTTC
.	TRBV10-2	TRBD1	TRBJ1-4	CASRTGTTNEKLFF	TGCGCCAGCAGGACAGGGACAACTAATGAAAAACTGTTTTTT
once	TRBV10-3	.	TRBJ1-3	CASLPDSSGNTISF	TGTGCTTCTCTACCCGACAGCTCTGGAAACACCATATCTTTT
.	TRBV7-3	.	TRBJ1-1	CASRIGLPEAFF	TGTGCCAGCAGGATAGGGCTGCCTGAAGCTTTCTTT
.	TRBV29-1	.	TRBJ1-2	CSIQGSSNYGYTF	TGCAGCATTCAGGGCTCTTCTAACTATGGCTACACCTTC
.	TRBV5-1	TRBD1	TRBJ1-1	CASSPQGANTEAFF	TGCGCCAGCAGCCCACAGGGGGCGAACACTGAAGCTTTCTTT
.	TRBV15	TRBD2	TRBJ2-1	CATSSASLAGEYNEQFF	TGTGCCACCAGCAGTGCCTCACTAGCGGGCGAGTACAATGAGCAGTTCTTC
.	TRBV19	.	TRBJ2-1	CASGRDGNEQFF	TGTGCCAGCGGCCGGGACGGCAATGAGCAGTTCTTC
.	TRBV4-2	.	TRBJ1-1	CASSQDKSLNTEAFF	TGTGCCAGCAGCCAAGATAAGTCATTGAACACTGAAGCTTTCTTT
many	TRBV15	TRBD2	TRBJ2-3	CATSRDPVVAGVFTDTQYF	TGTGCCACCAGCAGAGATCCCGTGGTAGCGGGGGTCTTCACAGATACGCAGTATTTT
many	TRBV7-9	.	TRBJ2-1	CASSPLGRNEQFF	TGTGCCAGCAGCCCCCTGGGGCGCAATGAGCAGTTCTTC
.	TRBV9	.	TRBJ1-1	CASGRVNTEAFF	TGTGCCAGCGGACGGGTGAACACTGAAGCTTTCTTT
many	TRBV19	.	TRBJ2-1	CASSAYFEDEQFF	TGTGCCAGTAGCGCTTATTTCGAGGATGAGCAGTTCTTC
.	TRBV24-1	.	TRBJ2-5	CASHSGVGGGETQYF	TGTGCCAGCCACTCCGGAGTAGGGGGTGGGGAGACCCAGTACTTC
.	TRBV7-2	TRBD1	TRBJ1-3	CASSDGQGAGNTIYF	TGTGCCAGCAGCGATGGACAGGGGGCAGGAAACACCATATATTTT
many	TRBV7-3	.	TRBJ2-1	CASSGSGGGFHEQFF	TGTGCCAGCAGCGGATCAGGGGGGGGATTCCATGAGCAGTTCTTC
.	TRBV24-1	.	TRBJ2-7	CATSALKDRAIF	TGTGCCACCAGCGCCCTCAAAGACCGGGCAATCTTC
.	TRBV2	TRBD1	TRBJ1-1	CASSPPRDRALTTEAFF	TGTGCCAGCAGTCCCCCCCGGGACAGGGCCCTAACCACTGAAGCTTTCTTT
few	TRBV2	.	TRBJ1-2	CASTPDRLGYTF	TGTGCCAGCACCCCGGACAGATTGGGCTACACCTTC
few	TRBV20-1	.	TRBJ1-1	CSARGGLNTEAFF	TGCAGTGCTAGGGGGGGCCTGAACACTGAAGCTTTCTTT
.	TRBV14	.	TRBJ2-7	CASSQTGAVSYEQYF	TGTGCCAGCAGCCAAACAGGTGCCGTCAGCTACGAGCAGTACTTC
few	TRBV7-9	.	TRBJ2-7	CASSHGDEQYF	TGTGCCAGCAGCCATGGGGACGAGCAGTACTTC
.	TRBV20-1	.	TRBJ2-1	CSARRTDMNTEQFF	TGCAGTGCTAGGAGGACAGACATGAACACTGAGCAGTTCTTC
many	TRBV6-2/TRBV6-3	TRBD1	TRBJ1-6	CASSYGHPGTVWSPLHF	TGTGCCAGCAGTTACGGCCACCCCGGGACAGTTTGGTCACCCCTCCACTTT
many	TRBV20-1	.	TRBJ1-1	CSARDTSGVNTEAFF	TGCAGTGCTAGAGATACTTCAGGGGTCAACACTGAAGCTTTCTTT
.	TRBV7-2	.	TRBJ1-6	CASSLGVVGSPLHF	TGTGCCAGCAGCTTAGGGGTCGTTGGTTCACCCCTCCACTTT
few	TRBV5-4	TRBD2	TRBJ2-1	CASSGRGGADNEQFF	TGTGCCAGCAGCGGTCGCGGGGGGGCAGACAATGAGCAGTTCTTC
.	TRBV7-2	.	TRBJ2-2	CASSLRRDTGELFF	TGTGCCAGCAGCCTACGCAGGGATACCGGGGAGCTGTTTTTT
many	TRBV2	.	TRBJ2-2	CASNSNTGELFF	TGTGCCAGCAACTCGAACACCGGGGAGCTGTTTTTT
.	TRBV7-8	TRBD1	TRBJ1-6	CASSSLITGANSPLHF	TGTGCCAGCAGCTCCTTAATCACAGGGGCTAATTCACCCCTCCACTTT
many	TRBV19	.	TRBJ2-2	CASSIRPGELFF	TGTGCCAGTAGTATCCGTCCCGGGGAGCTGTTTTTT
many	TRBV7-8	.	TRBJ1-2	CASSSDPGANYGYTF	TGTGCCAGCAGCTCAGATCCGGGGGCAAACTATGGCTACACCTTC
many	TRBV19	TRBD1	TRBJ1-1	CASSISDRGREAFF	TGTGCCAGTAGTATCTCCGACAGGGGTCGAGAAGCTTTCTTT
.	TRBV20-1	TRBD2	TRBJ2-7	CSARGLAMVGEQYF	TGCAGTGCTAGGGGACTAGCCATGGTTGGCGAGCAGTACTTC
many	TRBV19	.	TRBJ1-5	CASSSHRTANQPQHF	TGTGCCAGTAGTTCACACCGGACAGCTAATCAGCCCCAGCATTTT
few	TRBV19	TRBD2	TRBJ2-3	CASRTSGTDTQYF	TGTGCCAGCCGGACTAGCGGCACAGATACGCAGTATTTT